The 20 T cell receptor beta chains in this list originate from one sample, sequenced in a study of blood T cell repertoires in COVID-19. TCRdb keeps only in-frame clones here, not all; method: immunoSEQ multiplex PCR. Here the sample spans fewer than 30,000 clones, around 90% being singletons. The sequencing input was peripheral blood. The receptor set was obtained from a man aged 50 to 59 with active COVID-19.

V is TRBV6-1 and J is TRBJ2-7; maybe TRBD2 (5 bases). This CDR3 contains 13 residues. Trimming removed 3 bases at V and 0 bases at J, with 6 bases between. Germline V CDR1 and CDR2: MNHNS, SASEGT. DNA of the CDR3: TGTGCCAGCAGTGAGGGAGCCTCCTACGAGCAGTACGTC. This sequence encodes CASSEGASYEQYV.

The chain carries TRBV18 and TRBJ1-1; TRBD1 matches at 7 bases. Trimming took 1 base from V and 8 from J; bases not matched to a gene: 10. Germline V gives CDR1 KGHSH, CDR2 LQKENI. CDR3 length equals 15 residues. CDR3 nucleotide sequence: TGTGCCAGCTCACCACTCCCCCGACAGGGTGGAGAAGCTTTCTTT. Translation gives CASSPLPRQGGEAFF.

The rearrangement links TRBV10-3 to TRBJ2-7; 7 nucleotides line up with TRBD1. The junction had 1 base not matched to a gene; V was cut back by 4 bases and J by 7 bases. Germline V gene data show CDR1 as ENHRY and CDR2 as SYGVKD. The CDR3 is 11 amino acids. CDR3 region: CAISAGGEQYV. CDR3 sequence (DNA): TGTGCCATCAGTGCAGGGGGAGAGCAGTACGTC.

This chain uses TRBV10-3 with TRBJ1-6, with TRBD1 identical over 9 bases. Germline V gene sequence: CDR1 ENHRY, CDR2 SYGVKD. Trimming at V came to 6 bases and at J to 9 bases, leaving 6 bases not matched to a gene. CDR3 length equals 14 residues. CDR3 protein: CAIRADRGGSPLHF. The CDR3 DNA reads as TGTGCCATCAGGGCGGACAGGGGTGGTTCACCCCTCCACTTT.

The chain recombines TRBV7-2 with TRBJ2-6; D perhaps matches TRBD1 (6 bases). There are 16 residues in the CDR3. Trimming cost V 3 bases and J 2 bases, with 11 bases left between them. Germline lookup yields CDR1 SGHTA and CDR2 FQGNSA. The CDR3, as DNA: TGTGCCAGCAGCTTCTCCAGGGGTGCTGGGGCCAACGTCCTGACTTTC. Translation gives CASSFSRGAGANVLTF.

The CDR3 loop reads CASSKDRGLGETQYF. The CDR3 DNA reads TGTGCCAGCAGCAAGGACAGGGGGTTAGGGGAGACCCAGTACTTC. The chain recombines TRBV2 with TRBJ2-5, with 10 bases fitting TRBD1. The germline V gene encodes CDR1 SNHLY and CDR2 FYNNEI. V was pared by 6 bases and J by 5 bases, with 9 bases of the junction left unmatched. There are 15 residues in the CDR3.

This rearrangement joins TRBV6-5 to TRBJ1-1, with D possibly matching TRBD1 (5 bases). Trimming shortened V by 2 bases and J by 7 bases, and 17 bases separated the two germline ends. This CDR3 has 15 residues. From germline, CDR1 is MNHEY and CDR2 SVGAGI. CDR3 DNA: TGTGCCAGCAGTTACGGGGGGATTCTTGGCGGTGAAGCTTTCTTT. It encodes CASSYGGILGGEAFF.

The rearrangement links TRBV19 to TRBJ2-5; the match to TRBD2 covers 9 bases. J gave up 5 bases and V 2 bases, and 15 bases lay outside the gene matches. The CDR3 spans 18 residues. Germline CDR1 and CDR2: LNHDA and SQIVND (reference sequence). CDR3 sequence (DNA): TGTGCCAGTAGTATAAATAGCGGGAGTGGCTTTCGGATGGAGACCCAGTACTTC. Translation gives CASSINSGSGFRMETQYF.

This chain joins TRBV11-2 and TRBJ2-2, with a tentative D call TRBD2 (6 bases). The CDR3 contains 14 residues. Germline CDR1 SGHAT, CDR2 FQNNGV. V lost 5 bases, J lost 3 bases, and 10 bases lay in between. This chain's CDR3 is CASSPGTYTGELFF. Here the CDR3 DNA reads TGTGCCAGCAGCCCCGGGACTTACACCGGGGAGCTGTTTTTT.

The J gene is TRBJ2-7, the V gene TRBV5-4; TRBD2 is a possible D gene (7 bases). The V end was cut by 1 base, the J end by 5 bases, with 13 bases between. CDR1 SGHNT and CDR2 YYREEE come from the germline V gene (reference sequence). This CDR3 spans 14 amino acids. The CDR3: CASSLRDGGHEQYF. The CDR3 DNA reads as TGTGCCAGCAGCTTGAGGGACGGGGGGCACGAGCAGTACTTC.

This chain uses TRBV5-1 with TRBJ2-2, with 7 bases that match TRBD1. This CDR3 has 16 residues. The ends lost 2 bases at V and 5 bases at J; junction bases unmatched: 9. Germline CDR1 and CDR2: SGHRS and YFSETQ. The CDR3 loop is CASSFTVAGGTGELFF. The CDR3 DNA follows: TGCGCCAGCAGCTTTACGGTGGCAGGGGGAACCGGGGAGCTGTTTTTT.

This rearrangement joins TRBV27 to TRBJ2-7, with D perhaps matching TRBD1 (6 bases). The CDR3 runs 15 residues. The V end was cut by 0 bases, the J end by 1 base, with 10 bases between. In germline, CDR1 is MNHEY, CDR2 SMNVEV (reference sequence). The CDR3 loop is CASSLSRGISYEQYV. DNA of the CDR3: TGTGCCAGCAGTTTATCAAGGGGGATTTCCTACGAGCAGTACGTC.

This clone was seen only a few times. The chain uses TRBV7-9 and TRBJ1-4; 7 bases agree with TRBD1. Germline CDR1 is SEHNR and CDR2 is FQNEAQ (reference sequence). The CDR3 is made up of 14 amino acids. The trim removed 2 bases at V and 6 bases at J, leaving 3 bases unmatched. The CDR3 bases are TGTGCCAGCAGCTTAAGGGGGCTGGATGAAAAACTGTTTTTT. It codes for CASSLRGLDEKLFF.

This chain links TRBV6-6 with TRBJ1-6; 7 positions match TRBD1. Unmatched junction bases numbered 7, after V lost 5 bases and J lost 0 bases. Germline values: CDR1 MNHNY, CDR2 SVGAGI (reference sequence). This CDR3 spans 17 amino acids. The CDR3 DNA is TGTGCCAGCAGTCCACCACAGGGGAGCTCCTATAATTCACCCCTCCACTTT. Its protein is CASSPPQGSSYNSPLHF.

The rearrangement joins TRBV7-6 to TRBJ2-1; 13 bases are a match to TRBD2. The CDR3 runs to 15 residues. Germline CDR1 and CDR2: SGHVS and FNYEAQ. V was pared by 5 bases and J by 4 bases, with 2 bases of the junction left unmatched. Written as DNA, the CDR3 is TGTGCCAGCAGCGGGGGACTAGCGGGATACAATGAGCAGTTCTTC. Translation gives CASSGGLAGYNEQFF.

The genes are TRBV5-1 and TRBJ2-2, with a weak D call TRBD1 (5 bases). V was clipped by 0 bases and J by 0 bases, with 6 bases between them. The CDR3 loop spans 15 amino acids. CDR1 and CDR2 from the germline V gene are SGHRS and YFSETQ. Here the CDR3 DNA reads TGCGCCAGCAGCTTGGCGACAGCGAACACCGGGGAGCTGTTTTTT. Its protein is CASSLATANTGELFF.

V is TRBV5-1 and J is TRBJ2-3; D gene unclear. V gave up 4 bases and J gave up 2 bases, with 11 bases separating them. Germline loops: CDR1 SGHRS, CDR2 YFSETQ. The CDR3 consists of 14 residues. The CDR3 sequence is CASSLYKNTDTQYF. For the CDR3, the DNA is TGCGCCAGCAGCCTGTACAAGAACACAGATACGCAGTATTTT. The full variable domain, its missing parts supplied by reference TRBV5-1 and TRBJ2-3, is KAGVTQTPRYLIKTRGQQVTLSCSPISGHRSVSWYQQTPGQGLQFLFEYFSETQRNKGNFPGRFSGRQFSNSRSEMNVSTLELGDSALYLCASSLYKNTDTQYFGPGTRLTVL.

The chain has TRBV14 and TRBJ2-5; TRBD1 matches 8 bases. CDR1 is SGHDN and CDR2 is FVKESK in the germline V gene. The V gene end was trimmed by 2 bases and the J gene end by 4 bases; junction bases not matched to a gene: 6. This CDR3 has 15 amino acids. The CDR3 loop is CASSQTRQGPETQYF. Here the CDR3 DNA reads TGTGCCAGCAGCCAAACTCGACAGGGGCCAGAGACCCAGTACTTC. Full variable domain (outside the CDR3, taken from reference TRBV14 and TRBJ2-5): EAGVTQFPSHSVIEKGQTVTLRCDPISGHDNLYWYRRVMGKEIKFLLHFVKESKQDESGMPNNRFLAERTGGTYSTLKVQPAELEDSGVYFCASSQTRQGPETQYFGPGTRLLVL.

This chain connects TRBV5-5 to TRBJ2-1; TRBD1 matches 11 bases. The V and J ends lost 0 bases and 7 bases, in that order; junction bases with no gene match: 3. In germline, CDR1 is SGHKS, CDR2 YYEKEE (reference sequence). The CDR3 is 15 amino acids. The CDR3 DNA reads TGTGCCAGCAGCTTGGAGGACAGGGGGCTAAATGAGCAGTTCTTC. Amino acids: CASSLEDRGLNEQFF.

The chain is built from TRBV3-1 (or the pseudogene TRBV3-2) and TRBJ1-3; D perhaps matches TRBD1 (5 bases). Germline V gives CDR1 LGHDT, CDR2 YNNKEL (reference sequence). CDR3 length equals 15 residues. Trimming removed 2 bases at V and 2 bases at J, with 10 bases between. The CDR3 region is CASSQPTDPGNTIYF. In nucleotides, the CDR3 is TGTGCCAGCAGCCAACCGACAGATCCTGGAAACACCATATATTTT.